This T cell receptor beta chain was sequenced in a study of immune heterogeneity within non-small cell lung tumors. In the study overall: Among the tumors, 4 were squamous cell carcinomas, approximately ten were non-squamous carcinomas and 1 was not otherwise specified. Findings and limits, study-wide: Individual patients showed largely nonoverlapping sets of high-frequency T-cell receptor beta clonotypes. High-frequency clones unique to single sites coexisted with identical dominant CDR3 beta clonotypes that recurred across tumor sites within a patient.

With respect to this clonotype: The antigen remains undetermined.

Bulk tumor genomic DNA (about 590 ng per sample) served as template. Doctors removed several biopsies from each primary tumor during surgery, keeping them far apart. Curative surgical treatment was performed in patients who had newly diagnosed, untreated non-small cell lung cancer. Donation came from patients with newly diagnosed non-small cell lung cancer who were having surgery with curative intent. CDR3 of TCR beta was amplified by multiplex PCR that used 32 V and 13 J primers. Using its own MiXCR run on the multiplex PCR reads, TCRdb lists one record per CDR3 protein. The data hold 3,000 to 4,000 distinct CDR3 sequences, with about 28% observed a single time. Germline V CDR1 and CDR2: SGHTA, FQGTGA. This CDR3 contains 15 residues. The ends were cut back, 2 bases at V and 0 bases at J, with 7 bases in the middle.

This clonotype originated in a man aged 60 to 69 with non-small cell lung cancer. Sequenced material: lung tumor tissue. This chain joins TRBV7-3 and TRBJ2-2; D might be TRBD2 (5 bases). The DNA for the CDR3 is TGTGCCAGCAGCTTAGTCGGGGCGAACACCGGGGAGCTGTTTTTT. Amino acid sequence: CASSLVGANTGELFF.